This T cell receptor beta chain was profiled in a study of shared clonotypes between healthy human individuals. Study as a whole: The study used three CD4 naive, three CD4 memory, two CD8 naive and one CD8 memory plate per donor.

As to this clone: Its antigen is undetermined.

Donation came from healthy HIV-negative adults that had no recent acute infections or vaccinations. Study-wide results and caveats: Large depth notwithstanding, sorted-subset sequencing proved incomplete by rarefaction. Researchers found naive subsets generally carried larger estimated richness than memory subsets.

From germline, CDR1 is MNHEY and CDR2 SMNVEV (reference sequence). V was pared by 5 bases and J by 7 bases, with 6 bases between. The CDR3 consists of 11 residues. Generated by immunoSEQ multiplex PCR, the TCRdb table keeps only in-frame clones and is missing some. Here the sample spans some 1,400,000 clones, roughly 96% being singletons. This chain joins TRBV27 and TRBJ2-1; no reliable D call. The TCR was taken from a man aged 30 to 39 in good health. The sequenced material came from naive CD4+ T cells sorted from blood. Subset meaning: CD45RA+ positively selected. In DNA, the CDR3 is TGTGCCAGCAGTCATAAAAATGAGCAGTTCTTC. Translated, it gives CASSHKNEQFF.